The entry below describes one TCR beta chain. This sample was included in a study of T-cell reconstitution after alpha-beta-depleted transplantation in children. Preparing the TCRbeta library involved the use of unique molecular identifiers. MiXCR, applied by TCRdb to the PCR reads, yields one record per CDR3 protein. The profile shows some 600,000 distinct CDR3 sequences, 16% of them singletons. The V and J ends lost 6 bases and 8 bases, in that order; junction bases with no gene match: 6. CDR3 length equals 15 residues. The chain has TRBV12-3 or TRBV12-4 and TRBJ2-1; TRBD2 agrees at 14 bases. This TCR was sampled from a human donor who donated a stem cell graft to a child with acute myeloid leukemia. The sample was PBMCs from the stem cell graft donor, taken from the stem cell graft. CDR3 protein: CASRTSGGAGYEQFF. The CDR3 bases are TGTGCCAGCAGGACTAGCGGGGGGGCCGGTTATGAGCAGTTCTTC.